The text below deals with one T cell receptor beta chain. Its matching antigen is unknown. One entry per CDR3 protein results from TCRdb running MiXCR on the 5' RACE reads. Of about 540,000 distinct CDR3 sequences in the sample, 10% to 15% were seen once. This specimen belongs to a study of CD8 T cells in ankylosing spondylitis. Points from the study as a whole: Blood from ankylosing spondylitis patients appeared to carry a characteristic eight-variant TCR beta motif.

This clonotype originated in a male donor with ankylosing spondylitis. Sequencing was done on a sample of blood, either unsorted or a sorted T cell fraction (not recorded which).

The CDR3 bases are TGTGCCAGCAGCTCCCCTTCTAGCGGGAGATACAATGAGCAGTTCTTC. Translated: CASSSPSSGRYNEQFF. V gene TRBV7-9 combines with J gene TRBJ2-1; 10 nucleotides agree with TRBD2. The junction had 7 bases not matched to a gene; V was cut back by 4 bases and J by 4 bases. The CDR3 runs 16 residues. Germline CDR1 is SEHNR and CDR2 is FQNEAQ (reference sequence).